This T cell receptor beta chain was observed in a study of cytomegalovirus exposure and HLA in healthy donors. Trimming cost V 3 bases and J 5 bases, with 8 bases left between them. Germline V gene sequence: CDR1 WNHNN, CDR2 SYGVQD (reference sequence). The CDR3 contains 12 residues. PCR involved 60 Vbeta and 13 Jbeta primers. Repertoires were generated with immunoSEQ multiplex PCR, while TCRdb's copy carries only in-frame clones and drops some. The sample has roughly 100,000 clones; about 75% are singletons. This TCR came from a man in his 60s in good health and CMV-seropositive. Sequenced sample: PBMCs. The gene calls are TRBV10-1 and TRBJ2-7; the D gene is possibly TRBD1 (5 bases). The CDR3 is CASSEQAHEQYF. CDR3 DNA sequence: TGCGCCAGCAGTGAACAGGCCCACGAGCAGTACTTC.